The entry below describes one T cell receptor (beta chain). No antigen is known for it. These data are taken from a study of blood T cells in healthy people across ages. Overall study results and limits: Unsorted PBMC material precluded a definitive naive versus antigen-experienced comparison.

Per germline, CDR1 MNHEY and CDR2 SVGAGI. V lost 6 bases to trimming and J lost 3 bases, with 18 bases between them. The CDR3 consists of 15 residues. The second PCR ran about 6 to 12 cycles with a sample-barcoded 5' primer and J-beta primers. Template switching added a 12-random-nucleotide identifier to every cDNA molecule. TCRdb re-called the 5' RACE reads through MiXCR, storing one row per CDR3 protein. The table shows more than 1 million distinct CDR3 sequences, with more than 40% occurring only once. The TCR was taken from a woman aged 55-70 years in good health. This rearrangement joins TRBV6-5 to TRBJ2-7; D perhaps matches TRBD1 (5 bases). Sequencing input: blood. This CDR3 is CASRGLGFANYEQYF. In nucleotides, the CDR3 is TGTGCCAGCAGGGGGCTCGGGTTCGCCAACTACGAGCAGTACTTC.